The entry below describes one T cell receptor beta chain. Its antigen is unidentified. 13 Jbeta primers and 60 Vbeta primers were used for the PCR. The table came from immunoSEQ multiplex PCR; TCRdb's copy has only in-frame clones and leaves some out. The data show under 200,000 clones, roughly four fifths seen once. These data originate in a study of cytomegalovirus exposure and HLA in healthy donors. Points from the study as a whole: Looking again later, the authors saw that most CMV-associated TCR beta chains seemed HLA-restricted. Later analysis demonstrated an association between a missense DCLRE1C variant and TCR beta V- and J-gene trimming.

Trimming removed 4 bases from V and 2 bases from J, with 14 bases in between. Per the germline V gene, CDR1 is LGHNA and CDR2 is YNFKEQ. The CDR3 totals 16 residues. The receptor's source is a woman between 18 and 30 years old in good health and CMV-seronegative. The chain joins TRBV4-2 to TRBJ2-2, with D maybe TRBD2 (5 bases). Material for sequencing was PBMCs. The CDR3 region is CASSPLTGINTGELFF. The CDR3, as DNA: TGTGCCAGCAGCCCTTTGACGGGGATAAACACCGGGGAGCTGTTTTTT.